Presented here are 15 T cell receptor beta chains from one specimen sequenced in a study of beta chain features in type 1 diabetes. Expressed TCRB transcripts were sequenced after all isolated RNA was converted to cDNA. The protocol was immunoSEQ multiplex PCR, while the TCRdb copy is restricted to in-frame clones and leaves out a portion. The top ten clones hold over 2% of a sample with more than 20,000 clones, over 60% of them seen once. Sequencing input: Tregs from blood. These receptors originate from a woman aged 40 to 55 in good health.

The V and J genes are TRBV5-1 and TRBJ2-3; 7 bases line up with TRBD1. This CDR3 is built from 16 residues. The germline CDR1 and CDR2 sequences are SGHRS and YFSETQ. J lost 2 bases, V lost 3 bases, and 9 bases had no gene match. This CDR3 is CASSYDRDRVTDTQYF. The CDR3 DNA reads TGCGCCAGCAGCTACGACCGGGACAGAGTCACAGATACGCAGTATTTT.

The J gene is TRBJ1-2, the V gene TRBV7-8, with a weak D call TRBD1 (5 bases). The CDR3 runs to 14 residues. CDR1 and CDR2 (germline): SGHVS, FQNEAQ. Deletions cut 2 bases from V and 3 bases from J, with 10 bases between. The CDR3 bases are TGTGCCAGCAGCTTAAGGGGCACCTACTATGGCTACACCTTC. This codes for CASSLRGTYYGYTF.

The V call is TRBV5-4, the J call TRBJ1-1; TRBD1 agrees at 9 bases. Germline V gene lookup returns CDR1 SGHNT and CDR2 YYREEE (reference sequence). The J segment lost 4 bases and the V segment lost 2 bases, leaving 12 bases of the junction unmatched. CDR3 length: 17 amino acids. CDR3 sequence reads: CASSFSAARDRVTEAFF. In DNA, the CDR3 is TGTGCCAGCAGCTTCTCAGCAGCCCGGGACAGGGTCACTGAAGCTTTCTTT.

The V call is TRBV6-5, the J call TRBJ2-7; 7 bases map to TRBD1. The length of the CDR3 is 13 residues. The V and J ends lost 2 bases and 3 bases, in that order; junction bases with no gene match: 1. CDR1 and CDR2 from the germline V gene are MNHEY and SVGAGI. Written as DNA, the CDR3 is TGTGCCAGCAGTTACCGGACAGGCTACGAGCAGTACTTC. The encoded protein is CASSYRTGYEQYF.

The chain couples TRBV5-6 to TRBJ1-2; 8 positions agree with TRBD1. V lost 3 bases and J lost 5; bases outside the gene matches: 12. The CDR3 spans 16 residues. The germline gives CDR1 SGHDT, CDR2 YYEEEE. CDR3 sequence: CASSSKFEDRVYGYTF. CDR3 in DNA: TGTGCCAGCAGCTCGAAATTTGAGGACAGGGTATATGGCTACACCTTC.

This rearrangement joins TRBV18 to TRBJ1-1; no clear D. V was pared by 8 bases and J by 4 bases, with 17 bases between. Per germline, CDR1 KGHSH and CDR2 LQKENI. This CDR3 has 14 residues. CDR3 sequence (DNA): TGTGCCAGCACCCCCCTGAGCGACCTCACTGAAGCTTTCTTT. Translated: CASTPLSDLTEAFF.

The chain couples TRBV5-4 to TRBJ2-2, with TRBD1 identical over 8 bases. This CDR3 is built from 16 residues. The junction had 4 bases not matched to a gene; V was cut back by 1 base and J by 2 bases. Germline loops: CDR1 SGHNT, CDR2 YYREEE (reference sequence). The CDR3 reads CASSLPRGLNTGELFF. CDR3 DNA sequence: TGTGCCAGCAGCTTGCCCAGGGGGCTTAACACCGGGGAGCTGTTTTTT.

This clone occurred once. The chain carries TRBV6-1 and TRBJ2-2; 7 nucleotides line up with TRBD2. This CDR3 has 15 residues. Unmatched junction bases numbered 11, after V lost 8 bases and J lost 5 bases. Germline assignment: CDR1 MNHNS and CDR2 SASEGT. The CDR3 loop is CASPGSPGRTGELFF. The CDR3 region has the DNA TGTGCCAGCCCGGGGAGCCCCGGGAGGACCGGGGAGCTGTTTTTT.

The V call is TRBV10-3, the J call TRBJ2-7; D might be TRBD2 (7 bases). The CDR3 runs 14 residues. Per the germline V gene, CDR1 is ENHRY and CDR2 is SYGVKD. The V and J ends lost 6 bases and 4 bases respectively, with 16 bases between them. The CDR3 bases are TGTGCCATCAGGGGGGGGCCTGGAAGGTACGAGCAGTACTTC. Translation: CAIRGGPGRYEQYF.

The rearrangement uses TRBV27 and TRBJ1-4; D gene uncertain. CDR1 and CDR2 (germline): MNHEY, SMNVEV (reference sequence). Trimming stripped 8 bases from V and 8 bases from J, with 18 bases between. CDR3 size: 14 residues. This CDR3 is CASAPGARLEKLFF. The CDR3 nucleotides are TGTGCCAGCGCTCCCGGAGCTCGTTTGGAAAAACTGTTTTTT. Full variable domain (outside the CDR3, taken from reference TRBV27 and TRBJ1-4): EAQVTQNPRYLITVTGKKLTVTCSQNMNHEYMSWYRQDPGLGLRQIYYSMNVEVTDKGDVPEGYKVSRKEKRNFPLILESPSPNQTSLYFCASAPGARLEKLFFGSGTQLSVL.

CDR3 in amino acids: CASNPRGGVAEAFF. In nucleotides, the CDR3 is TGTGCCAGCAACCCACGGGGGGGAGTCGCTGAAGCTTTCTTT. The J gene is TRBJ1-1, the V gene TRBV6-5, with D perhaps TRBD1 (5 bases). Trimming removed 7 bases from V and 6 bases from J, with 18 bases in between. CDR1 and CDR2 (germline): MNHEY, SVGAGI. The CDR3 consists of 14 residues.

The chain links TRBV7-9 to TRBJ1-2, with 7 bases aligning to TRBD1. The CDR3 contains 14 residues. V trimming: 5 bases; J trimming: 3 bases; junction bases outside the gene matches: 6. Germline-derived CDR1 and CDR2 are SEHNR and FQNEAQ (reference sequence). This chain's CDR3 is CASSRDSTYYGYTF. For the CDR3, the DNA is TGTGCCAGCAGCCGGGACAGCACTTACTATGGCTACACCTTC.

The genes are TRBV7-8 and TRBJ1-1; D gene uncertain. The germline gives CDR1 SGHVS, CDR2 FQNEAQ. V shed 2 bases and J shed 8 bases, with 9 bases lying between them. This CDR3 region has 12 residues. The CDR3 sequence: CASSLHGGEAFF. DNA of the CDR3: TGTGCCAGCAGCTTACACGGCGGAGAAGCTTTCTTT.

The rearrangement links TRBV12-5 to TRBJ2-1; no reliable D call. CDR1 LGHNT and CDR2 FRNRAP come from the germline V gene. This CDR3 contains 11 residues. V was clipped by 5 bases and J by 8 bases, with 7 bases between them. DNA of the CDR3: TGTGCTAGTGGTCCGGTTGATGAGCAGTTCTTC. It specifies CASGPVDEQFF.

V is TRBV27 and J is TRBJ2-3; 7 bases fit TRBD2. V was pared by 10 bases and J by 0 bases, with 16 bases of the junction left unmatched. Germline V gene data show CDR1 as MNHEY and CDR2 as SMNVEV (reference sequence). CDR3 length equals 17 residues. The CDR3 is CATHPIATSTSTDTQYF. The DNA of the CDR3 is TGTGCCACCCACCCGATAGCGACTAGCACTAGCACAGATACGCAGTATTTT.